This section outlines one T cell receptor (beta chain) sequence together with its context. This record comes from a study of cytomegalovirus exposure and HLA in healthy donors. The PCR used 60 Vbeta and 13 Jbeta primers. Data came from immunoSEQ multiplex PCR; TCRdb stores just in-frame clones and leaves some out. The repertoire has approximately 190,000 clones, 81% of them found once; the top ten carry less than 4.5%. Trimming stripped 6 bases from V and 0 bases from J, with 10 bases between. The CDR3 extends over 15 amino acids. CDR1 SGHRS and CDR2 YFSETQ come from the germline V gene. The chain links TRBV5-1 to TRBJ1-6, with a tentative D call TRBD1 (5 bases). Sequencing was done on a sample of PBMCs. This TCR derives from a man over 45 in good health and CMV-seronegative. The CDR3 here is CASKAGLSYNSPLHF. DNA for the CDR3: TGCGCCAGCAAGGCGGGGCTCTCCTATAATTCACCCCTCCACTTT.